The 28 T cell receptor gamma chains below all came from one sample that was sequenced in a study of gamma delta lymphoproliferative disorders and STAT genes. TCRdb ran CATT on the multiplex PCR reads. The table records hundreds of gamma-chain clones, less than 30% of them present only once. Genomic DNA from isolated PBMCs served as the sequencing template. Sequencing used blood. All receptors derive from a human donor in good health.

This clone occurred a few times. The DNA is left out, because the CDR3 cannot be placed on it with certainty; the CDR3 is given as TCRdb lists it. With the J gene uncalled, the V gene is TRGV2. Germline V lookup: CDR1 EGSNGY, CDR2 YDSYNSKV. The CDR3 contains 18 residues when both ends are counted. CDR3 protein: CATWDGRRRNSLAVEQHF.

In its sample, this clone ranks as large. J is TRGJ1 or TRGJ2 and V is TRGV11. TCRdb lists no J gene, so it was determined here by aligning the DNA to germline. TRGV11 is placed among ORFs of uncertain function. The V gene end was trimmed by 2 bases and the J gene end by 1 base; junction bases not matched to a gene: 5. This CDR3 region has 15 residues. CDR3: CACWIRRSNYYKKLF. The CDR3 DNA reads as TGTGCCTGCTGGATTAGGCGATCCAATTATTATAAGAAACTCTTT.

This clone is categorized as hyperexpanded. V and J are TRGV8 and TRGJ1 or TRGJ2. Because TCRdb records no J gene, it was assigned here through a match of the DNA to germline. V shed 3 bases and J 3 bases; nucleotides not matched to a gene: 2. The CDR3 has 12 residues. The V gene's germline CDR1 is VENAVY and CDR2 YDSYNSRV. CDR3 residues: CATWDFYYKKLF. Written as DNA, the CDR3 is TGTGCCACCTGGGATTTTTATTATAAGAAACTCTTT.

This clone is large (0.1 to 1%) in the sample. V and J are TRGV5 and TRGJ1 or TRGJ2. The J gene comes from matching the DNA to germline here; TCRdb lacks it. CDR3 length equals 12 residues. With 1 base clipped from V and 6 bases from J, the junction kept 3 bases outside the gene matches. From germline, CDR1 is VINAFY and CDR2 YDVSNSKD. CDR3 sequence reads: CATWDRIYKKLF. CDR3 nucleotides: TGTGCCACCTGGGACAGAATTTATAAGAAACTCTTT.

The chain carries TRGV10 and TRGJP1. The J gene, missing from TCRdb, was assigned here through DNA to germline matching. TRGV10 is an ORF; its function is uncertain. This CDR3 has 13 residues. Trimming cost V 8 bases and J 5 bases; bases outside gene matches: 6. The CDR3 is CAAWGVTGWFKIF. The DNA of the CDR3 is TGTGCTGCGTGGGGCGTAACTGGTTGGTTCAAGATATTT.

By share, this clone ranks as large. This chain uses TRGV11 with TRGJ1 or TRGJ2. The J gene was not available in TCRdb and was assigned here by matching the DNA to germline segments. TRGV11 is an open reading frame whose function is uncertain. Unmatched junction bases numbered 11, after V lost 0 bases and J lost 12 bases. The CDR3 totals 14 residues. In nucleotides, the CDR3 is TGTGCCTGCTGGATTAGGCACGGGATCTCAAGGAAACTCTTT. The encoded protein is CACWIRHGISRKLF.

By frequency in the sample, this clone is large. This chain connects TRGV4 to TRGJ1 or TRGJ2. The J gene is absent in TCRdb and was assigned here via DNA matching to germline. CDR3 length: 14 amino acids. Germline-derived CDR1 and CDR2 are EGSTGY and YDSYTSSV. With 4 bases clipped from V and 7 bases from J, the junction kept 13 bases outside the gene matches. The CDR3 here is CATWDGKSGYKKLF. DNA for the CDR3: TGTGCCACCTGGGACGGTAAGAGTGGGTATAAGAAACTCTTT.

This clone is labeled hyperexpanded. The same CDR3 is also encoded by other DNA sequences in this sample. The chain carries TRGV4 and TRGJ1 or TRGJ2. TCRdb leaves out the J gene; it was filled in here by matching the DNA to germline. V trimming: 5 bases; J trimming: 3 bases; junction bases outside the gene matches: 4. Germline CDR1 is EGSTGY and CDR2 is YDSYTSSV. This CDR3 region has 12 residues. CDR3 DNA: TGTGCCACCTGGGGCTTTTATTATAAGAAACTCTTT. Its translation is CATWGFYYKKLF.

This clone was found a few times. A far larger clone is a single base away, which makes a read error likely. The sample holds other DNA sequences that translate to the same CDR3. The CDR3 DNA is TGTGCCACCTGGGACAGGCCAAGTAAGAAACTCTTT. Translated: CATWDRPSKKLF. This chain joins TRGV3 and TRGJ1 or TRGJ2. TCRdb offers no J gene call, so here the DNA was matched to germline to obtain one. Germline CDR1 is VTNTFY and CDR2 is YDVSTARD (reference sequence). The CDR3 spans 12 residues. J lost 9 bases, V lost 0 bases, and 5 bases had no gene match.

This clone is termed large. The same CDR3 can be traced to other DNA sequences in this sample. This chain links TRGV4 with TRGJ1 or TRGJ2. In the absence of a J gene in TCRdb, the DNA was matched to germline to assign it here. This CDR3 region has 13 residues. Germline V CDR1 and CDR2: EGSTGY, YDSYTSSV. J gave up 3 bases and V 0 bases, and 2 bases lay outside the gene matches. CDR3 region: CATWDGPYYKKLF. DNA for the CDR3: TGTGCCACCTGGGATGGGCCTTATTATAAGAAACTCTTT.

Details on this clone: At one end the junction does not follow the germline gene, possibly because of a read error. This chain uses TRGV10 with TRGJP1. As TCRdb names no J gene, one was assigned here on the basis of a DNA match to germline. TRGV10 is an open reading frame whose function is uncertain. This CDR3 is built from 10 residues. CDR3 nucleotides: TGCGCGTGGTATAGTTGGTTCAAGATATTT. It translates to CAWYSWFKIF.

Comments on this clone: It is unclear where the CDR3 begins or ends on the DNA, so no DNA is shown, and the CDR3 is as TCRdb lists it. The J gene has no call, while the V gene is TRGV4. Germline CDR1 is EGSTGY and CDR2 is YDSYTSSV. The length of the CDR3 is 22 amino acids, counting both ends. The CDR3 spells CATWEGPRVVIIRNSLAVEQHF.

By share, this clone ranks as large. This chain joins TRGV3 and TRGJ1 or TRGJ2. The J gene, not given by TCRdb, was assigned here from a germline match of the nucleotide sequence. The CDR3 spans 12 residues. Germline V lookup: CDR1 VTNTFY, CDR2 YDVSTARD (reference sequence). The V gene end was trimmed by 1 base and the J gene end by 5 bases; junction bases not matched to a gene: 2. The DNA for the CDR3 is TGTGCCACCTGGGACAGAGATTATAAGAAACTCTTT. Protein: CATWDRDYKKLF.

By share of the sample, this clone is large. The chain combines TRGV10 with TRGJ1 or TRGJ2. The J gene was missing in TCRdb and was found by matching the end of the DNA to germline. TRGV10 is an open reading frame whose function is uncertain. V was clipped by 8 bases and J by 7 bases; unmatched bases: 21. The CDR3 runs to 16 residues. DNA for the CDR3: TGTGCTGCGTGGGATTATAACCCGCGTATTAGATATAAGAAACTCTTT. Encoded protein: CAAWDYNPRIRYKKLF.

Note on this clone: Since a far larger clone is one base different, this is likely a read error. Because the CDR3's place on the DNA is in doubt, the DNA is left out and the CDR3 is given as listed by TCRdb. The J gene is uncalled and the V gene is TRGV11. TRGV11 is assigned to the ORF class and has an uncertain function. The CDR3 contains 19 residues when both ends are counted. The CDR3 here is CTTVPAGLGQYTTGWFKIF.

No J gene was called, and the V gene is TRGV2. Per the germline V gene, CDR1 is EGSNGY and CDR2 is YDSYNSKV. This CDR3 is 14 amino acids long. CDR3 amino acids: CATWDGPALLYKLF. The CDR3 DNA follows: TGTGCCACCTGGGACGGGCCGGCATTATTATATAAACTCTTT.

This clone is large in the sample. V gene TRGV5P combines with J gene TRGJ1 or TRGJ2. Because TCRdb records no J gene, it was assigned here through a match of the DNA to germline. TRGV5P is assigned pseudogene status. The CDR3 is 19 amino acids. CDR3 in amino acids: CATWVIQSTVRSNYYKKLF. In DNA form, the CDR3 reads TGTGCCACCTGGGTAATCCAAAGCACGGTCCGGTCGAATTATTATAAGAAACTCTTT.

By sample share, this clone is large (0.1 to 1%). V and J are TRGV4 and TRGJ1 or TRGJ2. Since TCRdb gives no J gene, matching the DNA to germline was used here to assign it. J was trimmed by 12 bases and V by 4 bases; bases with no gene match: 9. Looked up from germline, CDR1 is EGSTGY and CDR2 is YDSYTSSV. The CDR3 extends over 11 amino acids. The CDR3 DNA reads TGTGCCACCTGGGACGGGCAGGGGAAACTCTTT. Its protein product is CATWDGQGKLF.

In its sample, this clone is hyperexpanded. The chain has TRGV3 and TRGJ1 or TRGJ2. The J gene, not given by TCRdb, was assigned here from a germline match of the nucleotide sequence. Trimming took 5 bases from V and 8 from J; bases not matched to a gene: 12. The CDR3 spans 13 residues. Germline CDR1 reads VTNTFY; CDR2 reads YDVSTARD (reference sequence). CDR3 sequence reads: CATWGAFRNKKLF. The DNA for the CDR3 is TGTGCCACCTGGGGCGCCTTTAGGAATAAGAAACTCTTT.

This clone is termed large. V gene TRGV4 combines with J gene TRGJ1 or TRGJ2. Assignment of the J gene here rests on matching the DNA to germline, because TCRdb gives none. V dropped 2 bases and J dropped 2; count of bases not matched to a gene: 6. CDR3 length: 14 residues. From germline, CDR1 is EGSTGY and CDR2 YDSYTSSV. The CDR3 loop reads CATWDDGDYYKKLF. The CDR3 DNA follows: TGTGCCACCTGGGATGATGGGGATTATTATAAGAAACTCTTT.

By frequency in the sample, this clone is medium-sized. The gene calls are TRGV5 and TRGJ1 or TRGJ2. TCRdb records no J gene; here it was assigned by comparing the DNA to germline. Germline V lookup: CDR1 VINAFY, CDR2 YDVSNSKD. V dropped 6 bases and J dropped 10; count of bases not matched to a gene: 12. The CDR3 spans 12 residues. The CDR3 DNA reads as TGTGCCACCTGGTTGCAATCTCCCAAGAAACTCTTT. Translated, it gives CATWLQSPKKLF.

The chain uses TRGV10 and TRGJ1 or TRGJ2. Matching the DNA to germline supplied the J gene, which TCRdb does not give. TRGV10 is placed among ORFs of uncertain function. CDR3 size: 16 residues. V shed 8 bases and J 2 bases; nucleotides not matched to a gene: 16. CDR3 DNA: TGTGCTGCGTGGGATAATCCTTACACCTATTATTATAAGAAACTCTTT. This sequence encodes CAAWDNPYTYYYKKLF.

This clone was found once. This chain connects TRGV11 to TRGJ1 or TRGJ2. TCRdb does not report a J gene; here it was assigned by matching the DNA to germline references. TRGV11 is labeled an ORF, and its function is uncertain. The CDR3 has 13 amino acids. V shed 5 bases, J shed 4 bases, and the junction held 5 bases outside the gene matches. The CDR3 here is CACWITAYYKKLF. CDR3 in DNA: TGTGCCTGCTGGATTACGGCGTATTATAAGAAACTCTTT.

The J gene is TRGJP1, the V gene TRGV10. TCRdb carries no J gene annotation; the J gene was assigned here by matching the DNA with germline. TRGV10 belongs to the ORF category, with a function that is uncertain. Trimming at V came to 8 bases and at J to 2 bases, leaving 15 bases not matched to a gene. CDR3 length: 17 amino acids. CDR3 sequence: CAAWDYRGRTTGWFKIF. CDR3 DNA: TGTGCTGCGTGGGATTATAGGGGGAGGACCACTGGTTGGTTCAAGATATTT.

The CDR3 DNA reads as TGTGCACCTGGGATCATCGATAGTGATTGGATCAAGACGTTT. Encoded protein: CAPGIIDSDWIKTF. The chain combines TRGV8 with TRGJP2. TCRdb carries no J gene annotation; the J gene was assigned here by matching the DNA with germline. This CDR3 is built from 14 residues. CDR1 VENAVY and CDR2 YDSYNSRV come from the germline V gene.

This clone ranks as large. The chain links TRGV2 to TRGJP2. The J gene was missing in TCRdb and was found by matching the end of the DNA to germline. The junction had 7 bases not matched to a gene; V was cut back by 3 bases and J by 6 bases. The CDR3 is made up of 14 amino acids. From germline, CDR1 is EGSNGY and CDR2 YDSYNSKV. CDR3 DNA: TGTGCCACCTGGGACCCCGTCGGTGATTGGATCAAGACGTTT. Translation: CATWDPVGDWIKTF.

Sample share makes this clone large. The rearrangement joins TRGV4 to TRGJ1 or TRGJ2. TCRdb records no J gene; here it was assigned by comparing the DNA to germline. Germline values: CDR1 EGSTGY, CDR2 YDSYTSSV. The CDR3 covers 11 residues. V shed 9 bases, J shed 6 bases, and the junction held 8 bases outside the gene matches. The CDR3 nucleotides are TGTGCCACCGGTCTTGCTTATAAGAAACTCTTT. This codes for CATGLAYKKLF.

In its sample, this clone is large (0.1 to 1%). V is TRGV3 and J is TRGJ1 or TRGJ2. TCRdb is silent on the J gene; assignment here came from matching the DNA to germline. Germline lookup yields CDR1 VTNTFY and CDR2 YDVSTARD (reference sequence). CDR3 length equals 11 residues. V lost 0 bases, J lost 9 bases, and 2 bases stayed unmatched. CDR3 sequence (DNA): TGTGCCACCTGGGACAGGCCTAAGAAACTCTTT. Residues: CATWDRPKKLF.